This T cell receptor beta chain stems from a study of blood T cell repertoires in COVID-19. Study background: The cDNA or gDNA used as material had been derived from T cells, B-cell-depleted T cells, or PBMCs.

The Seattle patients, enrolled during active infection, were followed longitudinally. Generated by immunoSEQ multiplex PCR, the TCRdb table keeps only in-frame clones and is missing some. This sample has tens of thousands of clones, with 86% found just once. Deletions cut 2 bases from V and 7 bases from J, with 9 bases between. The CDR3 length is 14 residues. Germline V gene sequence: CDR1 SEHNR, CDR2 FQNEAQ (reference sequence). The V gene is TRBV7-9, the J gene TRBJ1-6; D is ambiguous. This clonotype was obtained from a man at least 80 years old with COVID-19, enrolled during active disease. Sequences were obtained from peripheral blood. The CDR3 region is CASSLTGENSPLHF. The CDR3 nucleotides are TGTGCCAGCAGCTTAACCGGGGAAAATTCACCCCTCCACTTT.